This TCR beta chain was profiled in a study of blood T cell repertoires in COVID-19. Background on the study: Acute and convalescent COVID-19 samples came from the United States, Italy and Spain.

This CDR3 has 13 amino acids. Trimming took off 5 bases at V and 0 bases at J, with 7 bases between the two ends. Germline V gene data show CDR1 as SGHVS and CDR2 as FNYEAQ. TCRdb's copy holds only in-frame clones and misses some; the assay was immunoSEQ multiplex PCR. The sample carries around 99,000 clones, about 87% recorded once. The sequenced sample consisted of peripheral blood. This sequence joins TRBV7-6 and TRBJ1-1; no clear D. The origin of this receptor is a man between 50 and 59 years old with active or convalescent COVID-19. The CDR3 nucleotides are TGTGCCAGCAGCCAACATATGAACACTGAAGCTTTCTTT. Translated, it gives CASSQHMNTEAFF.